These 11 T cell receptor beta chains were all obtained from the same sample, sequenced in a study of shared clonotypes between healthy human individuals. The method was immunoSEQ multiplex PCR; TCRdb's version includes in-frame clones alone and lacks a portion of them. In the table there are 2.5 million or so clones, 90% to 95% of which are singletons. Source material: naive CD4+ T cells sorted from blood. Specified subset: CD45RA+ positively selected. These receptors were collected from a man between 18 and 35 years old in good health.

The genes are TRBV19 and TRBJ2-2; TRBD1 matches at 9 bases. J lost 6 bases, V lost 11 bases, and 10 bases had no gene match. The CDR3 loop spans 14 amino acids. Looked up from germline, CDR1 is LNHDA and CDR2 is SQIVND (reference sequence). CDR3 loop: CASWGQGFSGELFF. CDR3 DNA sequence: TGTGCCTCATGGGGACAGGGATTTTCCGGGGAGCTGTTTTTT.

The chain carries TRBV7-2 and TRBJ2-5; D not resolved. This CDR3 contains 16 residues. Trimming shortened V by 5 bases and J by 3 bases, and 19 bases separated the two germline ends. The germline gives CDR1 SGHTA, CDR2 FQGNSA. CDR3: CASSPRRWVGEETQYF. The CDR3 DNA follows: TGTGCCAGCAGCCCCCGCAGATGGGTCGGCGAAGAGACCCAGTACTTC.

This clone appeared once. The J gene is TRBJ2-1, the V gene TRBV15; D possibly matches TRBD1 or TRBD2 (5 bases each). Trimming took 3 bases from V and 0 from J, leaving 12 bases between them. CDR3 length: 16 amino acids. Germline loops: CDR1 LNHNV, CDR2 YYDKDF (reference sequence). CDR3 nucleotide sequence: TGTGCCACCAGCAGGGGACCCTCGGGCTCCTACAATGAGCAGTTCTTC. Translated, it gives CATSRGPSGSYNEQFF.

This chain uses TRBV7-2 with TRBJ2-7, with 12 nucleotides matching TRBD1. The V segment lost 1 base and the J segment 0 bases; nucleotides outside the gene matches: 7. The germline gives CDR1 SGHTA, CDR2 FQGNSA. CDR3 length equals 18 residues. The CDR3 bases are TGTGCCAGCAGCTTAGTAGGGACAGGGGGCGCCAGCTCCTACGAGCAGTACTTC. Translation gives CASSLVGTGGASSYEQYF.

CDR3 region: CASTSRWAGNEQYF. CDR3 bases: TGTGCCAGCACCTCCCGCTGGGCGGGGAACGAGCAGTACTTC. The rearrangement links TRBV13 to TRBJ2-7; possible D gene TRBD2, 6 bases. CDR1 PRHDT and CDR2 FYEKMQ come from the germline V gene (reference sequence). V lost 7 bases, J lost 5 bases, and 18 bases lay in between. The CDR3 consists of 14 residues.

With respect to this clone: Germline and junction disagree at one end, which may indicate a read error. Other DNA sequences of this sample code for an identical CDR3. This sequence joins TRBV7-7 and TRBJ2-5; D gene unclear. Germline V lookup: CDR1 SSHAT, CDR2 FNYEAQ (reference sequence). CDR3 length: 13 residues. This CDR3 reads CASSLGLQETQYF. CDR3 bases: TGTGCTAGCAGCTTAGGCCTCCAAGAGACCCAGTACTTC.

This rearrangement joins TRBV19 to TRBJ2-3; D ambiguous. V was cut by 2 bases and J by 0 bases, with 6 bases left in between. Germline V gene sequence: CDR1 LNHDA, CDR2 SQIVND (reference sequence). The CDR3 totals 14 residues. The CDR3 sequence is CASSITHSTDTQYF. CDR3 in DNA: TGTGCCAGTAGTATAACCCACAGCACAGATACGCAGTATTTT.

The chain employs TRBV19 and TRBJ2-5; 8 positions agree with TRBD2. Germline values: CDR1 LNHDA, CDR2 SQIVND (reference sequence). The CDR3 is 13 residues long. V dropped 5 bases and J dropped 9; count of bases not matched to a gene: 8. DNA of the CDR3: TGTGCCAGTAGTGAGGGACTAGGATTGGCCCAGTACTTC. It translates to CASSEGLGLAQYF.

The rearrangement links TRBV18 to TRBJ2-1; 7 bases fit TRBD1. CDR1 and CDR2 (germline): KGHSH, LQKENI. Trimming cost V 2 bases and J 7 bases; bases outside gene matches: 8. The CDR3 has 15 residues. The CDR3 nucleotides read TGTGCCAGCTCACCATCCCAGGGGGTCAGGAATGAGCAGTTCTTC. Residues: CASSPSQGVRNEQFF.

The chain is built from TRBV5-1 and TRBJ1-5; the D is unclear. CDR1 is SGHRS and CDR2 is YFSETQ in the germline V gene. The germline V and J ends were trimmed by 5 bases and 4 bases, with 7 bases remaining between them. The CDR3 totals 12 residues. CDR3 in DNA: TGCGCCAGCAGTGACGGGAATCAGCCCCAGCATTTT. Translation gives CASSDGNQPQHF.

The rearrangement uses TRBV2 and TRBJ1-5; D might be TRBD1 (5 bases). CDR3 size: 14 residues. Germline-derived CDR1 and CDR2 are SNHLY and FYNNEI. The V end was cut by 6 bases, the J end by 1 base, with 10 bases between. CDR3 sequence: CASSKQESNQPQHF. The CDR3 DNA reads TGTGCCAGCAGCAAACAGGAGAGCAATCAGCCCCAGCATTTT.